This T cell receptor (beta chain) came from a study of blood T cell repertoires in COVID-19. Study background: COVID-19 samples collected from the United States, Italy and Spain covered acute and convalescent phases.

Patients at the Seattle site were enrolled during active infection and followed longitudinally. The authors' processing: Nucleated cell number was recorded as an estimate derived from reference gene primer amplification. Sequenced by immunoSEQ multiplex PCR; TCRdb stores in-frame clones only, minus some. The V and J calls and the clone size are those of that table, but D and trimming were determined from the DNA. Here the sample spans fewer than 250,000 clones, nearly 95% being singletons. After removal of 6 bases from V and 6 bases from J, the junction contained 8 bases not matched to a gene. The CDR3 length is 14 residues. Germline V gene lookup returns CDR1 LGHNA and CDR2 YNFKEQ.

The sequence was collected from a man aged 30 to 39 with COVID-19, enrolled during active disease. The sequenced sample consisted of peripheral blood. The gene calls are TRBV4-2 and TRBJ2-3, with 8 nucleotides matching TRBD2. In DNA form, the CDR3 reads TGTGCCAGCAGTCCCCCCGGGGGGGCCGATACGCAGTATTTT. Protein product: CASSPPGGADTQYF.